Listed below are T cell receptor beta chains from one sample, sequenced in a study of shared clonotypes between healthy human individuals. Sequencing was performed with immunoSEQ multiplex PCR; in TCRdb, only in-frame clones are kept and a portion is missing. The sample comprises about 980,000 clones, approximately 80% of which are singletons, and about 1.5% rests with the top ten. Sequencing was performed on memory CD4+ T cells sorted from blood. Every receptor here comes from a man aged 18 to 29 in good health. CDR3s include the opening cysteine and the closing phenylalanine or tryptophan. D genes are given only for firm matches. Only some rows state a clone size, as once, few, many or a class for expanded clones.

14	.	.	TRBJ1-1	TRBV6-5	TGTGCCAGCAGTCACAGGGCCGGAGACACTGAAGCTTTCTTT	CASSHRAGDTEAFF
13	.	.	TRBJ2-1	TRBV28	TGTGCCAGCAGCCCGAGCCAAGGGCATGAGCAGTTCTTC	CASSPSQGHEQFF
12	.	.	TRBJ2-7	TRBV30	TGTGCCTGGGACCGGGCGCCGGGTGAGCAGTACTTC	CAWDRAPGEQYF
14	.	.	TRBJ2-7	TRBV6-5	TGTGCCAGCAGTTACGATGGGGGATTAGGCGAGCAGTACTTC	CASSYDGGLGEQYF
14	.	once	TRBJ2-7	TRBV5-1	TGCGCCAGCAGCGTCGAAGACAGAAACTACGAGCAGTACTTC	CASSVEDRNYEQYF
13	.	.	TRBJ2-1	TRBV5-4	TGTGCCAGCAGCTTGCAGGGGAGGGATGAGCAGTTCTTC	CASSLQGRDEQFF
16	TRBD1	.	TRBJ1-2	TRBV19	TGTGCCAGTAGGACCGGGACAGGGGACCATCACTATGGCTACACCTTC	CASRTGTGDHHYGYTF
14	.	.	TRBJ2-6	TRBV4-1	TGCGCCAGCAGCCAAGACTCTGGGGCCAACGTCCTGACTTTC	CASSQDSGANVLTF
15	TRBD2	.	TRBJ2-7	TRBV28	TGTGCCAGCAGTTCTCCTAGCGGCCACTCCTACGAGCAGTACTTC	CASSSPSGHSYEQYF
14	.	once	TRBJ2-5	TRBV2	TGTGCCAGCAGTGTCCAGGCGGCAGCAGAGACCCAGTACTTC	CASSVQAAAETQYF
14	TRBD1	.	TRBJ1-2	TRBV28	TGTGCCAGCAGACGTTCCGGACAGGGGAGGGACTACACCTTC	CASRRSGQGRDYTF
14	TRBD1	few	TRBJ1-5	TRBV28	TGTGCCAGCAGTCCTCATTGGGACAGCGGGACTCAGCATTTT	CASSPHWDSGTQHF
15	TRBD1	few	TRBJ1-2	TRBV15	TGTGCCACCAGCAGAGAAAAGGGGACAGGGGAAGGCTACACCTTC	CATSREKGTGEGYTF
13	.	.	TRBJ1-3	TRBV9	TGTGCCAGCAGCGTAGATCTTGGAAACACCATATATTTT	CASSVDLGNTIYF
18	.	few	TRBJ2-6	TRBV18	TGTGCCAGCTCACCGCAAATCGGTTCTGGGTCTGGGGCCAACGTCCTGACTTTC	CASSPQIGSGSGANVLTF
13	TRBD1	.	TRBJ2-1	TRBV10-1	TGCGCCACCTCGACAGGGGTCTACAATGAGCAGTTCTTC	CATSTGVYNEQFF
15	TRBD2	.	TRBJ2-1	TRBV9	TGTGCCAGCAGAAGCCTAGCGGGGGGCTACAATGAGCAGTTCTTC	CASRSLAGGYNEQFF
12	.	.	TRBJ2-7	TRBV6-6	TGTGCCAGCAGACCCGTGCAGGGCGAGCAGTACTTC	CASRPVQGEQYF